This section outlines one TCR beta chain sequence together with its context. V was clipped by 1 base and J by 2 bases, with 7 bases between them. This CDR3 comprises 14 residues. Germline V gene sequence: CDR1 PRHDT, CDR2 FYEKMQ (reference sequence). Naive-designated CD8 cells lacked CD45RO, were positively enriched for CCR7, and omitted terminally differentiated effector memory CD45RA+ cells. This entry is derived from a study of shared clonotypes between healthy human individuals. TCRdb's table, derived via immunoSEQ multiplex PCR, lists solely in-frame clones and lacks some. The sample comprises hundreds of thousands of clones, roughly 98% of which are singletons, and 0.3% rests with the top ten.

This receptor was identified in a man under 40 in good health. The material sequenced was naive CD8+ T cells sorted from blood. V gene TRBV13 combines with J gene TRBJ2-3, with D unresolved. The CDR3 region is CASSLAAYTDTQYF. The CDR3 DNA sequence: TGTGCCAGCAGCTTAGCGGCCTACACAGATACGCAGTATTTT.